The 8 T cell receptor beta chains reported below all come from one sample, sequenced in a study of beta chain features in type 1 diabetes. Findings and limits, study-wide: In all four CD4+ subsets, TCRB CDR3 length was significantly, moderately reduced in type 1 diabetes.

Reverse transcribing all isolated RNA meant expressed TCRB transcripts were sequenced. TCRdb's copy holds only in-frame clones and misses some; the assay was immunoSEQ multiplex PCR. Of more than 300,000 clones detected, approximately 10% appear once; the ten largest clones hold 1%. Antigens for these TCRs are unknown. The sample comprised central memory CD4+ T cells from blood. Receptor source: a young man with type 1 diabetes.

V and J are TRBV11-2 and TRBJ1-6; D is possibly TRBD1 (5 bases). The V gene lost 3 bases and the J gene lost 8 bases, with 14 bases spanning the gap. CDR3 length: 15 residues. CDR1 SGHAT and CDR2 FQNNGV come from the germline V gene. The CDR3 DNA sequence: TGTGCCAGCAGCTTCGGGGGTATGGGTTATTCACCCCTCCACTTT. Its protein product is CASSFGGMGYSPLHF.

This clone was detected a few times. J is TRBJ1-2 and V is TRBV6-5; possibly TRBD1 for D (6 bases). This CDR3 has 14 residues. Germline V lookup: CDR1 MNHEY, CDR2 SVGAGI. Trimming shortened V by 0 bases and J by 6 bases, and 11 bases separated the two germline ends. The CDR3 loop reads CASSYSPRGDGYTF. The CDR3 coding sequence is TGTGCCAGCAGTTACTCCCCAAGGGGGGATGGCTACACCTTC.

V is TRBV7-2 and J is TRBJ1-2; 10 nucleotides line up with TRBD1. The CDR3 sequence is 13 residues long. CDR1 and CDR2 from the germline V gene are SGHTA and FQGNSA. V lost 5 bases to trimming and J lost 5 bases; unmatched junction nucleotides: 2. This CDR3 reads CASSPDRGYGYTF. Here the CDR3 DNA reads TGTGCCAGCAGCCCGGACAGGGGGTATGGCTACACCTTC.

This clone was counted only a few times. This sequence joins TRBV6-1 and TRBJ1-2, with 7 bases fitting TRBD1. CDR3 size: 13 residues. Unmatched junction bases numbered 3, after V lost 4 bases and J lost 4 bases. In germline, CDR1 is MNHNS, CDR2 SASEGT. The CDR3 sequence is CASSVGQSYGYTF. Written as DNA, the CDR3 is TGTGCCAGCAGTGTGGGACAGAGCTATGGCTACACCTTC.

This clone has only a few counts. CDR3 sequence: CASSGQGVTGELFF. In DNA form, the CDR3 reads TGCGCCAGCTCGGGACAGGGAGTCACCGGGGAGCTGTTTTTT. This sequence joins TRBV5-1 and TRBJ2-2, with 9 bases lining up with TRBD1. V was clipped by 7 bases and J by 4 bases; unmatched bases: 5. The CDR3 loop spans 14 amino acids. CDR1 SGHRS and CDR2 YFSETQ come from the germline V gene.

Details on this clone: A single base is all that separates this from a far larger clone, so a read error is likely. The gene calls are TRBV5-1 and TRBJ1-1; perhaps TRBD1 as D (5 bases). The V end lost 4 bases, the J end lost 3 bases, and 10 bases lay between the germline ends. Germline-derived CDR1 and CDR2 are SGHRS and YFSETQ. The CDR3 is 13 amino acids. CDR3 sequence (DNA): TGCGCCAGCAGCACACTGGGGGACACTGAAGCTTTCTTT. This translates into CASSTLGDTEAFF.

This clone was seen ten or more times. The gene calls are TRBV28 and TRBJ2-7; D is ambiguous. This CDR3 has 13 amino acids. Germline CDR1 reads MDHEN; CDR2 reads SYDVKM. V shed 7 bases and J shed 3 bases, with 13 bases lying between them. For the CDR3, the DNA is TGTGCCAGCAACCCCACCGCCCTCTACGAGCAGTACTTC. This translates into CASNPTALYEQYF.

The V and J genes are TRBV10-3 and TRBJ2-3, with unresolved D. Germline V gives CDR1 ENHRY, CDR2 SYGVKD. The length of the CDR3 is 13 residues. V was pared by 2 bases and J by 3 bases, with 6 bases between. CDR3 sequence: CAISEGSTDTQYF. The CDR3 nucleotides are TGTGCCATCAGTGAGGGCTCAACAGATACGCAGTATTTT.